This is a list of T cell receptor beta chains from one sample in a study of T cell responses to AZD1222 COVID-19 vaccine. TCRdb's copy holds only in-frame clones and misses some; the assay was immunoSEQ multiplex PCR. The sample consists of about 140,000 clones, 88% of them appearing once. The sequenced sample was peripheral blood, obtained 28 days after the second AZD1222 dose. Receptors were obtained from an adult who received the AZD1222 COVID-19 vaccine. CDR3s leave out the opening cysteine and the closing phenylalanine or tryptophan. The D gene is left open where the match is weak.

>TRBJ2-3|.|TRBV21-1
ASSNGQSPGVWGTDTQY
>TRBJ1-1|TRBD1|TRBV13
ASSQDRVATEAF
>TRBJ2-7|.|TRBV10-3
AIKGEGYEQY
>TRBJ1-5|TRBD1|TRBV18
ASSGQGAEQPQH
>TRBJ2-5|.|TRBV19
ASSRGKTQY
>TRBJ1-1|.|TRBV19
ASSGTGDEAF
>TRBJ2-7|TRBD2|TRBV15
ATSSVLAGEQY
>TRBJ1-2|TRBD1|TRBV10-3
ATGTVYPTYGYT
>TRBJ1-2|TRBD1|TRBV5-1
ASSGDRFGYT
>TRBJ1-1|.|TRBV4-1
ASSQFLGGKLAF
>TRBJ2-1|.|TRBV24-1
ATSERDSWNEQF
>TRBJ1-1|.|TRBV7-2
ASSPTGNTEAF
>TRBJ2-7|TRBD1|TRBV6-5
ASSYRRSGGIVGQY
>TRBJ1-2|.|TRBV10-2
ASSNRVGRGYT
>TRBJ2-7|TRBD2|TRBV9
ASSPRLAGDEQY
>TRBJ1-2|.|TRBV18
ASSPDTGYGYT
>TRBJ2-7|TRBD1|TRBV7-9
ASSSGQGFFSYEQY
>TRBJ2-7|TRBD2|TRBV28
ASSIPPSSGYEQY
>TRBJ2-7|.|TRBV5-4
ASSLEVGYEQY
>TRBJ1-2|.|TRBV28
ATTQAGSIYGYT
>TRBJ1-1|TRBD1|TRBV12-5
ASGLAGTGDAF
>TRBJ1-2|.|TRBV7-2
ASSLTANYGYT
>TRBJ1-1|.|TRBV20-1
SAALRLEAF
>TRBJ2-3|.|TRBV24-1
ATSVLGSPDTQY
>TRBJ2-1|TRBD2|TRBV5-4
ASSSSRTSGSYNEQF
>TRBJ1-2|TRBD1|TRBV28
ASSLVGGLGGYT
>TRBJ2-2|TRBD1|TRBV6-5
ASTLGTGNTGELF
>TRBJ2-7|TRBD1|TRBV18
ASSRDRAYEQY
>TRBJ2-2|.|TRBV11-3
ASSSGTRTGELF
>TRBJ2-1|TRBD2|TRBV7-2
ASSHPLGLAGTYNEQF
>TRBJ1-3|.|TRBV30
AWEIGNTIY
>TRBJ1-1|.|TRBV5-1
ASKSPRENAEAF
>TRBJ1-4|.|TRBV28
ASSPATAINEKLF
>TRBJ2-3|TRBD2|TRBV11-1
ASSPRGSGTDTQY
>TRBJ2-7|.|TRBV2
ASSERKSSYEQY
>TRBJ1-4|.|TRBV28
ASSLGHPGEKLF
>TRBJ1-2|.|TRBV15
ATSRDPGARGYT
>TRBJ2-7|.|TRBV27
ASSPSVVTAPFSQQY
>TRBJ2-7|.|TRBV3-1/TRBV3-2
ASSHIGENYEQY
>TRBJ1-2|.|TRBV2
ASSVGPSDYGYT
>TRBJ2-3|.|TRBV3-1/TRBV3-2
ASSQSEDTQY
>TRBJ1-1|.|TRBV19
ASSKADSMNTEAF
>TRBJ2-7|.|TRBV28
ASSAPYYEQY
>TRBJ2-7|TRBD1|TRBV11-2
ASSFGQGPYEQY
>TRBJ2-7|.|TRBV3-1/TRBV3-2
ASSHNTPGWDSEQY
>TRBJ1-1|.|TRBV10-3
AISDDTKNTEAF
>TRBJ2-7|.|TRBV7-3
ASSLGRENEQY
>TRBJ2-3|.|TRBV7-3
ASSFDYQLQY
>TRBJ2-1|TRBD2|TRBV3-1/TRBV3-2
ASSLIAGEQF
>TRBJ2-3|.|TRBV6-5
ASSLSDTQY
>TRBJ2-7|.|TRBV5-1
ASSLEGFSYEQY
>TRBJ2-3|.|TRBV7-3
ASSFLGGEGDTQY
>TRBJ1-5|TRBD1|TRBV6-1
ASSEPGQGYYQPQH
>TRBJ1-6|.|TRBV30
ACPQGHIWEPLH
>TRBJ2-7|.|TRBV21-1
ASSYRDRGFRDQYEQY
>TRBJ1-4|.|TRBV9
ASSSGPSPRSEKLF
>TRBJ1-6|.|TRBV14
ASSQGVSPLH
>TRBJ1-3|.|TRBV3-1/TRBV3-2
ASRRQGGNTIY
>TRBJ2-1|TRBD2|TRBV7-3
ASSPPGTSGRGGEQF